The subject of this entry is one TCR beta chain. Its cognate antigen is unknown. This entry belongs to a study of CXCR3-negative and CXCR3-positive naive CD8 T cells. Overall study findings and caveats: Naive cells that were CXCR3-positive had more hydrophobic TRB CDR3s (compared with CXCR3-negative naive cells). Sequencing showed both naive subsets with comparably high diversity, and memory CD8+ cells much lower. Naive cells that were CXCR3-negative or CXCR3-positive used TRBV-TRBJ genes alike, while memory cells diverged. Naive subsets had comparable surface CD5; TCR strength was inferred from TRB CDR3 properties.

Germline V gene sequence: CDR1 DFQATT, CDR2 SNEGSKA (reference sequence). The CDR3 consists of 14 residues. All TRB cDNA libraries came from 5' RACE performed with UMI labels. For each CDR3 protein, TCRdb gives one entry from its re-call of the 5' RACE reads, without DNA. The sample shows 130,000 or so distinct CDR3 sequences, and around 0.44% sits with its ten largest clones. Triplicates of a few hundred thousand cells were sorted from each CD8+ T cell subset. This TCR derives from a human donor in good health. Some clones in this sample may be carry-over from other donors' samples. The V gene is TRBV20-1, the J gene TRBJ2-7; TCRdb calls TRBD1, which cannot be checked without DNA. Sample: naive CXCR3+ CD8+ T cells from blood. Noted subset: CD45RO-CCR7+CD27+CD95- naive CD8+ T cells expressing CXCR3 (TNR3+). CDR3 region: CSARGQILTYEQYF.